Following are 32 T cell receptor beta chains from one sample sequenced in a study of regulatory T cells in long-lasting Graves disease. Time point noted: newly diagnosed GD, antithyroid drugs for less than 3 months. Isolated PBMC RNA provided the starting material for the TCR library. Sequencing libraries for TCR beta were prepared with iRepertoire HTBI primers and Arm-PCR of CDR3 regions. TCRdb reanalysed the multiplex PCR reads using MiXCR and keeps one entry per CDR3 protein. This table holds about 220,000 distinct CDR3 sequences, roughly a fifth found once. The same data also went into a second study, on T cells in Graves' hyperthyroidism and ophthalmopathy.

The sequencing used peripheral blood mononuclear cells (PBMCs), collected at new diagnosis, from a patient treated with antithyroid drugs. All receptors derive from a woman in her 30s with Graves disease.

About this clonotype itself: A read error may explain this, as a much larger clone is one base away. This chain's CDR3 is CAWDRDNYEQYF. CDR3 bases: TGTGCCTGGGACAGGGATAATTACGAGCAGTACTTC. The chain has TRBV30 and TRBJ2-7, with 7 positions matching TRBD1. Trimming took 5 bases from V and 4 from J; bases not matched to a gene: 5. The CDR3 loop spans 12 amino acids. Germline V gives CDR1 GTSNPN, CDR2 SVGIG (reference sequence). Using reference TRBV30 and TRBJ2-7 for the parts outside the CDR3, the full variable domain is SQTIHQWPATLVQPVGSPLSLECTVEGTSNPNLYWYRQAAGRGLQLLFYSVGIGQISSEVPQNLSASRPQDRQFILSSKKLLLSDSGFYLCAWDRDNYEQYFGPGTRLTVT.

This clonotype was counted at least ten times. The CDR3 sequence is CASSFGQGNEQYF. The CDR3 DNA is TGCGCCAGCAGCTTCGGACAGGGGAACGAGCAGTACTTC. The J gene is TRBJ2-7, the V gene TRBV5-1; 9 nucleotides agree with TRBD1. The germline V gene encodes CDR1 SGHRS and CDR2 YFSETQ. The CDR3 spans 13 residues. Trimming removed 2 bases from V and 5 bases from J; junction bases left unmatched: 2.

In this sample, this clonotype turned up many times. The chain is built from TRBV30 and TRBJ2-5; D is ambiguous. In germline, CDR1 is GTSNPN, CDR2 SVGIG (reference sequence). The CDR3 contains 13 residues. CDR3 sequence: CASTRGVQETQYF. The CDR3 nucleotides are TGTGCTTCTACACGTGGGGTCCAAGAGACCCAGTACTTC.

The sample holds a few counts of this clonotype. This rearrangement joins TRBV5-1 to TRBJ2-7; D remains unclear. Germline loops: CDR1 SGHRS, CDR2 YFSETQ. CDR3 length equals 14 residues. The V and J ends lost 2 bases and 0 bases respectively, with 9 bases between them. This CDR3 reads CASSLFQASYEQYF. CDR3 sequence (DNA): TGCGCCAGCAGCTTATTTCAGGCCTCCTACGAGCAGTACTTC.

About this clonotype: Being one base from a much bigger clone, this may be a read error. The genes are TRBV3-1 and TRBJ1-4; 7 positions match TRBD1. The ends lost 4 bases at V and 8 bases at J; junction bases unmatched: 7. CDR3 length equals 14 residues. Per germline, CDR1 LGHDT and CDR2 YNNKEL (reference sequence). The CDR3 DNA follows: TGTGCCAGCAGCCGGGACAGCCTAGGAGAAAAACTGTTTTTT. Protein: CASSRDSLGEKLFF.

The table lists this clonotype with many counts. The chain combines TRBV29-1 with TRBJ1-1, with a tentative D call TRBD1 (6 bases). The CDR3 consists of 19 residues. Germline V gene sequence: CDR1 SQVTM, CDR2 ANQGSEA. V was clipped by 5 bases and J by 0 bases, with 28 bases between them. CDR3 coding DNA: TGCAGCGTTTTGGCGACTCACAGGGCTCCACAGAGAATGAACACTGAAGCTTTCTTT. Residues: CSVLATHRAPQRMNTEAFF.

In this sample, this clonotype turned up many times. The chain joins TRBV28 to TRBJ2-7, with D unresolved. This CDR3 spans 13 amino acids. Germline V gives CDR1 MDHEN, CDR2 SYDVKM. Trimming took off 7 bases at V and 2 bases at J, with 12 bases between the two ends. In DNA, the CDR3 is TGTGCCAGCATCACCAGCTCTACCTACGAGCAGTACTTC. Translation gives CASITSSTYEQYF.

This clonotype was observed many times. CDR3 loop: CATSRVRGEKLFF. The CDR3, as DNA: TGTGCCACCAGCAGAGTGCGAGGTGAAAAACTGTTTTTT. V is TRBV15 and J is TRBJ1-4; no reliable D call. CDR1 and CDR2 from the germline V gene are LNHNV and YYDKDF (reference sequence). There are 13 residues in the CDR3. Trimming took off 1 base at V and 7 bases at J, with 7 bases between the two ends.

This clonotype was recorded at least ten times. This rearrangement joins TRBV27 to TRBJ2-3; 12 bases align to TRBD2. V shed 5 bases and J 4 bases; nucleotides not matched to a gene: 10. CDR1 is MNHEY and CDR2 is SMNVEV in the germline V gene (reference sequence). The CDR3 totals 17 residues. The CDR3 loop is CASSPRRLAGVSDTQYF. The CDR3 DNA sequence: TGTGCCAGCAGTCCAAGGCGACTAGCGGGAGTTTCAGATACGCAGTATTTT.

The chain couples TRBV28 to TRBJ2-4; 8 positions match TRBD2. Looked up from germline, CDR1 is MDHEN and CDR2 is SYDVKM. J lost 15 bases, V lost 5 bases, and 12 bases had no gene match. The CDR3 totals 13 residues. The CDR3 DNA reads as TGTGCCAGCAGTCTATCGGGACTAGTTGAGTTGTACTTC. Its protein is CASSLSGLVELYF.

This clonotype was seen many times. The chain combines TRBV6-5 with TRBJ2-7, with TRBD1 identical over 8 bases. Looked up from germline, CDR1 is MNHEY and CDR2 is SVGAGI. V lost 4 bases to trimming and J lost 5 bases; unmatched junction nucleotides: 10. CDR3 length equals 15 residues. The CDR3 here is CASSWWTGLFDEQYF. DNA for the CDR3: TGTGCCAGCAGTTGGTGGACAGGGCTTTTCGACGAGCAGTACTTC.

This clonotype was recorded at least ten times. The rearrangement uses TRBV30 and TRBJ1-5; D unresolved. Germline lookup yields CDR1 GTSNPN and CDR2 SVGIG (reference sequence). V gave up 2 bases and J gave up 2 bases, with 13 bases separating them. This CDR3 has 15 residues. The CDR3, as DNA: TGTGCCTGGAGTCGCCAGCAGGCGGGCAATCAGCCCCAGCATTTT. Its translation is CAWSRQQAGNQPQHF.

This clonotype was seen ten or more times. The gene calls are TRBV20-1 and TRBJ2-1, with D possibly called TRBD1 or TRBD2 (6 bases each). The CDR3 length is 15 residues. V was trimmed by 6 bases and J by 7 bases, leaving 22 bases between them. CDR1 is DFQATT, CDR2 SNEGSKA, per germline (reference sequence). CDR3 DNA sequence: TGCAGTGCGACAATCCTAGAGGGGGGCCGGAATGAGCAGTTCTTC. It yields the protein CSATILEGGRNEQFF.

This clonotype was picked up many times. CDR3 nucleotides: TGTGCCAGCAGCCCACCCTCTAGCGGCCTATACAATGAGCAGTTCTTC. Its translation: CASSPPSSGLYNEQFF. The chain has TRBV7-9 and TRBJ2-1; 7 nucleotides align to TRBD2. The CDR3 runs to 16 residues. Germline CDR1 and CDR2: SEHNR and FQNEAQ (reference sequence). With V trimmed by 5 bases and J by 4 bases, 11 bases remained unmatched.

This sequence joins TRBV28 and TRBJ1-5; D is possibly TRBD1 (5 bases). The CDR3 runs to 16 residues. V was shortened by 5 bases and J by 0 bases, with 14 bases between the two germline ends. The V gene's germline CDR1 is MDHEN and CDR2 SYDVKM. The CDR3 DNA is TGTGCCAGCAGTCTATCGGGACTCTATAGCAATCAGCCCCAGCATTTT. Protein sequence: CASSLSGLYSNQPQHF.

Many counts were recorded for this clonotype. This chain joins TRBV12-3 or TRBV12-4 and TRBJ1-1; D gene unclear. Trimming shortened V by 2 bases and J by 1 base, and 8 bases separated the two germline ends. The CDR3 has 14 residues. CDR3 bases: TGTGCCAGCAGTTTACGGGCAACGAACACTGAAGCTTTCTTT. This sequence encodes CASSLRATNTEAFF.

The gene calls are TRBV12-3 or TRBV12-4 and TRBJ2-1; 14 bases are a match to TRBD2. After removal of 7 bases from V and 4 bases from J, the junction contained 6 bases not matched to a gene. This CDR3 has 16 amino acids. CDR3 residues: CASIYGTSGSYNEQFF. The CDR3 DNA is TGTGCCAGCATTTATGGGACTAGCGGGAGTTACAATGAGCAGTTCTTC.

Ten or more counts support this clonotype. V gene TRBV24-1 combines with J gene TRBJ1-3, with 9 bases matching TRBD1. The CDR3 is 16 amino acids. CDR1 KGHDR and CDR2 SFDVKD come from the germline V gene. Trimming cost V 4 bases and J 4 bases; bases outside gene matches: 7. CDR3 sequence (DNA): TGTGCCACCAGTGAGACCGGGACAGGGCACGGAAACACCATATATTTT. This sequence encodes CATSETGTGHGNTIYF.

This clonotype was observed once. The chain has TRBV10-3 and TRBJ1-1; D gene ambiguous. In germline, CDR1 is ENHRY, CDR2 SYGVKD. Deletions cut 6 bases from V and 1 base from J, with 12 bases between. The CDR3 is made up of 14 amino acids. CDR3 protein: CAIRRNGENTEAFF. In DNA form, the CDR3 reads TGTGCCATCAGGAGGAACGGGGAGAACACTGAAGCTTTCTTT.

This clonotype was picked up a small number of times. This chain uses TRBV7-8 with TRBJ2-6; a weak D match, TRBD1 (6 bases). The CDR3 spans 19 residues. Germline assignment: CDR1 SGHVS and CDR2 FQNEAQ. V was cut by 2 bases and J by 2 bases, with 19 bases left in between. In DNA form, the CDR3 reads TGTGCCAGCAGCTTAAAATCCACAGGGTTGAGGGCTGGGGCCAACGTCCTGACTTTC. Protein sequence: CASSLKSTGLRAGANVLTF.

This clonotype was counted a few times. A much larger clone lies a single base off, so this may be a read error. V gene TRBV29-1 combines with J gene TRBJ1-3; possibly TRBD1 for D (5 bases). There are 14 residues in the CDR3. Trimming pared 6 bases from V and 0 bases from J, leaving 12 bases between. The germline gives CDR1 SQVTM, CDR2 ANQGSEA. The DNA of the CDR3 is TGCAGCGTCTTGGACGGGGCCTCTGGAAACACCATATATTTT. Amino acid sequence: CSVLDGASGNTIYF.

The chain links TRBV6-2 or TRBV6-3 to TRBJ2-7; D is perhaps TRBD1 or TRBD2 (6 bases each). CDR3 length: 13 amino acids. Germline CDR1 and CDR2: MNHEY and SVGEGT. Trimming removed 6 bases at V and 5 bases at J, with 14 bases between. Here the CDR3 DNA reads TGTGCCAGCAGGTCGGGGGCCAGGAACGAGCAGTACTTC. Its translation is CASRSGARNEQYF.

This clonotype was counted many times. The chain joins TRBV11-3 to TRBJ2-1, with D unresolved. Germline lookup yields CDR1 SGHNT and CDR2 YENEEA. The CDR3 is made up of 11 amino acids. V was clipped by 5 bases and J by 6 bases, with 5 bases between them. The CDR3 loop reads CASSVSNEQFF. DNA for the CDR3: TGTGCCAGCAGCGTCAGCAATGAGCAGTTCTTC.

This clonotype appeared many times. The chain links TRBV27 to TRBJ2-2; D may be TRBD1 (5 bases). The germline V gene encodes CDR1 MNHEY and CDR2 SMNVEV (reference sequence). V dropped 3 bases and J dropped 2 bases, with 10 bases sitting between them. The CDR3 loop spans 15 amino acids. Here the CDR3 reads CASSFSTVNTGELFF. DNA for the CDR3: TGTGCCAGCAGTTTTTCGACAGTAAACACCGGGGAGCTGTTTTTT.

At least ten counts were recorded for this clonotype. This chain links TRBV9 with TRBJ2-5; a possible D gene is TRBD2 (6 bases). The DNA matches TRBJ2-1 better at its end, which makes the J call doubtful. CDR1 is SGDLS and CDR2 is YYNGEE in the germline V gene. The CDR3 runs 16 residues. In nucleotides, the CDR3 is TGTGCCAGCAGCGTAGAAGCGGGTTTTACCTGGAATGAGCAGTTCTTC. Its protein product is CASSVEAGFTWNEQFF.

At least ten counts were recorded for this clonotype. CDR3 nucleotides: TGCGCCAGCAGCCCGGGACCGGGAAACACCATATATTTT. Translating gives CASSPGPGNTIYF. The rearrangement uses TRBV5-1 and TRBJ1-3; D possibly corresponds to TRBD1 (5 bases). CDR1 and CDR2 (germline): SGHRS, YFSETQ. V lost 4 bases and J 4 bases, leaving 9 bases between the germline ends. CDR3 size: 13 residues.

The table lists this clonotype with many counts. This chain links TRBV10-3 with TRBJ2-2; 8 nucleotides align to TRBD2. Germline values: CDR1 ENHRY, CDR2 SYGVKD. The CDR3 consists of 17 residues. Trimming cost V 10 bases and J 0 bases; bases outside gene matches: 13. CDR3 sequence (DNA): TGTGCCACCAACCGAAGGCCTAGCGGGTCGAACACCGGGGAGCTGTTTTTT. Translation gives CATNRRPSGSNTGELFF.

This clonotype appeared many times. The gene calls are TRBV30 and TRBJ2-2; D is possibly TRBD1 (5 bases). This CDR3 contains 14 residues. CDR1 and CDR2 (germline): GTSNPN, SVGIG (reference sequence). V was trimmed by 4 bases and J by 4 bases, leaving 13 bases between them. The CDR3 DNA sequence: TGTGCCTGGATTTCTGGACAATCCACCGGGGAGCTGTTTTTT. Its protein is CAWISGQSTGELFF.

Only a few counts were recorded for this clonotype. J is TRBJ2-2 and V is TRBV7-2; the match to TRBD2 covers 8 bases. The CDR3 runs to 17 residues. In germline, CDR1 is SGHTA, CDR2 FQGNSA. V was pared by 5 bases and J by 4 bases, with 12 bases of the junction left unmatched. The CDR3 DNA follows: TGTGCCAGCAGCCCAAGGGACATAGCGGGATTCACCGGGGAGCTGTTTTTT. Residues: CASSPRDIAGFTGELFF.

This clonotype was counted many times. V and J are TRBV28 and TRBJ1-6; D ambiguous. This CDR3 has 13 residues. Germline V gene lookup returns CDR1 MDHEN and CDR2 SYDVKM. V was trimmed by 10 bases and J by 5 bases, leaving 12 bases between them. The CDR3 spells CANSGPHNSPLHF. The DNA for the CDR3 is TGTGCCAACTCAGGTCCCCATAATTCACCCCTCCACTTT.

This chain connects TRBV28 to TRBJ1-4, with TRBD1 identical over 7 bases. CDR1 is MDHEN and CDR2 is SYDVKM in the germline V gene. CDR3 length: 14 amino acids. V trimming: 7 bases; J trimming: 7 bases; junction bases outside the gene matches: 9. The CDR3 spells CASIGGQEGEKLFF. The CDR3 nucleotides read TGTGCCAGCATAGGAGGACAGGAAGGTGAAAAACTGTTTTTT.

This clonotype showed up just once. A read error may be the cause here, since a much bigger clone is one base away. V is TRBV30 and J is TRBJ2-7; a weak D match, TRBD2 (5 bases). V was cut by 4 bases and J by 1 base, with 14 bases left in between. The CDR3 sequence is 14 residues long. CDR1 is GTSNPN, CDR2 SVGIG, per germline (reference sequence). CDR3 sequence: CAWKLGPRSYEQYF. CDR3 nucleotides: TGTGCCTGGAAACTAGGTCCTAGATCCTACGAGCAGTACTTC. Together with reference TRBV30 and TRBJ2-7, the CDR3 gives the full variable domain: SQTIHQWPATLVQPVGSPLSLECTVEGTSNPNLYWYRQAAGRGLQLLFYSVGIGQISSEVPQNLSASRPQDRQFILSSKKLLLSDSGFYLCAWKLGPRSYEQYFGPGTRLTVT.